The 23 T cell receptor beta chains below all came from one sample that was sequenced in a study of T cells after yellow fever vaccination. TCRdb reprocessed the 5' RACE reads via MiXCR and lists one record per CDR3 protein. Here the sample spans 360,000 or so distinct CDR3 sequences, around a tenth being singletons. The input for sequencing was PBMCs, taken on the day of the first yellow fever vaccination. The receptor set was obtained from a man aged 18 to 30 who received the YFV17D yellow fever vaccine.

Of note for this clonotype: Its ends do not fully match the called genes, so a read error is possible. V and J are TRBV7-2 and TRBJ2-7, with no clear D. The CDR3 extends over 12 amino acids. The germline V gene encodes CDR1 SGHTA and CDR2 FQGNSA. CDR3 amino acids: CASSLAAPPRHF. CDR3 DNA sequence: TGTGCCAGCAGCTTAGCGGCGCCTCCGAGGCACTTC. Drawing the rest from reference TRBV7-2 and TRBJ2-7, the complete variable domain is GAGVSQSPSNKVTEKGKDVELRCDPISGHTALYWYRQSLGQGLEFLIYFQGNSAPDKSGLPSDRFSAERTGGSVSTLTIQRTQQEDSAVYLCASSLAAPPRHFGPGTRLTVT.

This clonotype came up a few times. This chain connects TRBV29-1 to TRBJ2-4; D gene unclear. V gave up 6 bases and J gave up 6 bases, with 21 bases separating them. From germline, CDR1 is SQVTM and CDR2 ANQGSEA. The CDR3 loop spans 15 amino acids. CDR3 DNA sequence: TGCAGCGTCGAACCCGTTGGCCAGGAGCGAAACATTCAGTACTTC. Amino acid sequence: CSVEPVGQERNIQYF.

This clonotype appeared a few times. V and J are TRBV5-8 and TRBJ2-2; TRBD1 aligns across 7 bases. This CDR3 is 16 amino acids long. The junction had 8 bases not matched to a gene; V was cut back by 2 bases and J by 4 bases. The germline V gene has CDR1 SGHTS and CDR2 YDEGEE. DNA for the CDR3: TGTGCCAGCAGCTTTTATCAGGGGGTCAGCACCGGGGAGCTGTTTTTT. It specifies CASSFYQGVSTGELFF.

This clonotype showed up just once. This sequence may be a read error, since a much larger clone differs from it by one base. The chain combines TRBV7-2 with TRBJ2-1; D not resolved. Trimming took off 4 bases at V and 7 bases at J, with 5 bases between the two ends. The germline V gene encodes CDR1 SGHTA and CDR2 FQGNSA. The CDR3 is made up of 11 amino acids. The CDR3 spells CASSSLNEQFF. The CDR3 DNA sequence: TGTGCCAGCAGCTCCTTGAATGAGCAGTTCTTC.

There are many counts of this clonotype. This chain uses TRBV9 with TRBJ1-4; D might be TRBD1 (6 bases). Germline CDR1 reads SGDLS; CDR2 reads YYNGEE. The CDR3 contains 16 residues. The V gene lost 2 bases and the J gene lost 3 bases, with 14 bases spanning the gap. This CDR3 is CASSVSGALSNEKLFF. For the CDR3, the DNA is TGTGCCAGCAGCGTTTCAGGGGCGCTTTCTAATGAAAAACTGTTTTTT.

This chain joins TRBV29-1 and TRBJ1-1; D not resolved. The CDR3 totals 12 residues. Germline CDR1 SQVTM, CDR2 ANQGSEA. V gave up 4 bases and J gave up 5 bases, with 11 bases separating them. CDR3 sequence: CSVAAESTEAFF. CDR3 coding DNA: TGCAGCGTTGCGGCAGAATCTACTGAAGCTTTCTTT.

In this sample, this clonotype turned up a few times. J is TRBJ2-5 and V is TRBV24-1, with 11 bases matching TRBD2. This CDR3 contains 15 residues. Germline values: CDR1 KGHDR, CDR2 SFDVKD. V dropped 9 bases and J dropped 2; count of bases not matched to a gene: 7. DNA for the CDR3: TGTGCCACCGGTACTCGACTAGCGGGGCAAGAGACCCAGTACTTC. As protein: CATGTRLAGQETQYF.

The gene calls are TRBV27 and TRBJ1-5; a weak D match, TRBD1 (6 bases). This CDR3 region has 15 residues. V was clipped by 0 bases and J by 5 bases, with 11 bases between them. Germline loops: CDR1 MNHEY, CDR2 SMNVEV (reference sequence). Written as DNA, the CDR3 is TGTGCCAGCAGTTTATCAGCAGGGGTGGATCAGCCCCAGCATTTT. Protein: CASSLSAGVDQPQHF.

This clonotype was counted between two and nine times. CDR3 coding DNA: TGCGCCAGCAGGTTCCTAGCGGTTACAGATACGCAGTATTTT. This sequence encodes CASRFLAVTDTQYF. The chain has TRBV5-1 and TRBJ2-3; 7 nucleotides match TRBD2. V lost 5 bases, J lost 3 bases, and 6 bases stayed unmatched. This CDR3 contains 14 residues. The germline V gene encodes CDR1 SGHRS and CDR2 YFSETQ.

This clonotype was picked up one time. This rearrangement joins TRBV20-1 to TRBJ1-1; D is undetermined. Deletions cut 2 bases from V and 8 bases from J, with 12 bases between. The germline gives CDR1 DFQATT, CDR2 SNEGSKA (reference sequence). The CDR3 is made up of 12 amino acids. As DNA, the CDR3 is TGCAGTGCTAGACCGGCGGCAAGGGAAGCTTTCTTT. It codes for CSARPAAREAFF.

The V gene is TRBV3-1, the J gene TRBJ2-7, with 8 bases lining up with TRBD1. From germline, CDR1 is LGHDT and CDR2 YNNKEL (reference sequence). This CDR3 contains 12 residues. Trimming at V came to 7 bases and at J to 5 bases, leaving 4 bases not matched to a gene. CDR3 DNA sequence: TGTGCCAGCAACCGACAGGGGAACGAGCAGTACTTC. Amino acids: CASNRQGNEQYF.

This clonotype has just a few counts. J is TRBJ2-3 and V is TRBV12-3 or TRBV12-4, with TRBD1 identical over 10 bases. The junction had 6 bases not matched to a gene; V was cut back by 6 bases and J by 0 bases. This CDR3 contains 16 residues. This chain's CDR3 is CASRPRQGASTDTQYF. CDR3 DNA: TGTGCCAGCAGGCCCAGACAGGGGGCCAGCACAGATACGCAGTATTTT.

This clonotype showed up many times. This rearrangement joins TRBV12-3 or TRBV12-4 to TRBJ1-2; weak D call: TRBD1 (6 bases). V gave up 8 bases and J gave up 8 bases, with 21 bases separating them. This CDR3 region has 14 residues. CDR3 DNA: TGTGCCAGCCTTCAAAGAGGGGGGCTCGGCGGCTACACCTTC. Translation gives CASLQRGGLGGYTF.

The chain carries TRBV7-6 and TRBJ2-1; D uncertain. With 5 bases removed from V and 4 bases from J, the gap between germline ends came to 15 bases. There are 15 residues in the CDR3. Germline CDR1 is SGHVS and CDR2 is FNYEAQ. The CDR3 region is CASSRFDNSYNEQFF. The CDR3 nucleotides read TGTGCCAGCAGCCGGTTTGACAACTCTTACAATGAGCAGTTCTTC.

This chain's CDR3 is CASSQGVDRYTGELFF. The CDR3 DNA is TGCGCCAGCAGCCAAGGGGTGGACAGATACACCGGGGAGCTGTTTTTT. The chain recombines TRBV4-3 with TRBJ2-2; a weak D match, TRBD1 (6 bases). The CDR3 totals 16 residues. CDR1 and CDR2 (germline): LGHNA, YSLEER. The V and J ends lost 1 base and 3 bases respectively, with 12 bases between them.

This clonotype was recorded at least ten times. This sequence joins TRBV19 and TRBJ1-1; 7 nucleotides agree with TRBD1. The CDR3 has 16 residues. Germline CDR1 LNHDA, CDR2 SQIVND (reference sequence). The V and J ends lost 5 bases and 2 bases, in that order; junction bases with no gene match: 11. Written as DNA, the CDR3 is TGTGCCAGTAGTTTTTCCGGGACAGCTCTTAACACTGAAGCTTTCTTT. Its protein is CASSFSGTALNTEAFF.

There are a few counts of this clonotype. Here the CDR3 DNA reads TGCGCCAGCAGTCAAAGGCGGGTCGGCTACAATGAGCAGTTCTTC. Amino acid sequence: CASSQRRVGYNEQFF. The chain carries TRBV4-3 and TRBJ2-1; tentative D call: TRBD2 (5 bases). The CDR3 spans 15 residues. Germline V gene sequence: CDR1 LGHNA, CDR2 YSLEER. V lost 6 bases, J lost 3 bases, and 15 bases lay in between.

The V gene is TRBV5-6, the J gene TRBJ2-1; 12 bases fit TRBD1. Germline CDR1 reads SGHDT; CDR2 reads YYEEEE. V dropped 4 bases and J dropped 8; count of bases not matched to a gene: 10. This CDR3 spans 16 amino acids. The CDR3 coding sequence is TGTGCCAGCAGCCTCCGGGACAGGGGGCTTCTCCATGAGCAGTTCTTC. The encoded protein is CASSLRDRGLLHEQFF.

The chain employs TRBV5-6 and TRBJ1-1; TRBD1 is a possible D gene (5 bases). V lost 4 bases, J lost 2 bases, and 18 bases lay in between. The CDR3 totals 16 residues. The germline CDR1 and CDR2 sequences are SGHDT and YYEEEE. The CDR3 region has the DNA TGTGCCAGCAGCCCATACCTGAGACAGTTTAACACTGAAGCTTTCTTT. This encodes CASSPYLRQFNTEAFF.

This chain connects TRBV30 to TRBJ2-6; D remains unclear. V gave up 0 bases and J gave up 2 bases, with 2 bases separating them. Germline CDR1 reads GTSNPN; CDR2 reads SVGIG (reference sequence). This CDR3 is 13 amino acids long. CDR3 sequence: CAWSVAGANVLTF. In nucleotides, the CDR3 is TGTGCCTGGAGTGTAGCTGGGGCCAACGTCCTGACTTTC.

In this sample, this clonotype turned up a few times. The rearrangement joins TRBV5-1 to TRBJ2-4, with no clear D. V was shortened by 4 bases and J by 12 bases, with 17 bases between the two germline ends. This CDR3 contains 13 residues. The V gene's germline CDR1 is SGHRS and CDR2 YFSETQ. The DNA of the CDR3 is TGCGCCAGCAGCCCTCAAGTTGGGAAGACTCAGTACTTC. Residues: CASSPQVGKTQYF.

This clonotype occurred a few times. The chain carries TRBV6-2 or TRBV6-3 and TRBJ1-1; D is undetermined. The V end lost 3 bases, the J end lost 3 bases, and 2 bases lay between the germline ends. CDR1 and CDR2 from the germline V gene are MNHEY and SVGEGT. There are 11 residues in the CDR3. CDR3 loop: CASSYDTEAFF. The DNA for the CDR3 is TGTGCCAGCAGTTATGACACTGAAGCTTTCTTT.

This clonotype turned up a few times. J is TRBJ1-2 and V is TRBV10-3; TRBD1 might be the D (5 bases). CDR3 length equals 13 residues. CDR1 ENHRY and CDR2 SYGVKD come from the germline V gene. V lost 4 bases and J 7 bases, leaving 13 bases between the germline ends. The CDR3 loop is CAISADSRSGYTF. The CDR3 nucleotides are TGTGCCATCAGTGCAGACAGCAGGTCTGGCTACACCTTC.